This TCR beta chain was recovered during a study of blood T cells in healthy people across ages. Overall study results and limits: More naive CD4+ cells and higher diversity marked long-lived donors relative to aged donors.

Researchers isolated at least 6.5 million PBMCs per sample. Samples each had at least 5.5 micrograms of total RNA extracted. In regard to this clonotype: The target antigen is unknown.

PCR was performed a second time for about 7 to 11 cycles using a sample-barcoded 5' primer and a J-beta primer mix. TCRdb reanalysed the 5' RACE reads using MiXCR and keeps one entry per CDR3 protein. The table shows 550,000 to 750,000 distinct CDR3 sequences, with around 21% occurring only once. The CDR3 contains 17 residues. Sequenced: blood. This sequence was found in a man between 65 and 85 years old in good health. This chain connects TRBV21-1 to TRBJ2-3; TRBD2, as called in the table, went unchecked against the DNA. TRBV21-1 is tagged as a pseudogene. The DNA of the CDR3 is TGTGCCAGCAAAAAACTCCAACTAGCGGGGATCACAGATACGCAGTATTTT. Its translation is CASKKLQLAGITDTQYF.